Presented here are 31 T cell receptor beta chains from one specimen sequenced in a study of T-cell reconstitution after alpha-beta-depleted transplantation in children. Preparation of the TCRbeta library involved a method that used unique molecular identifiers. TCRdb independently ran MiXCR on the PCR reads; one entry per CDR3 protein. The repertoire has 450,000 to 600,000 distinct CDR3 sequences, about 10% of them found once; the top ten carry just over 2%. Sequencing was performed on PBMCs, taken before TCRalphabeta/CD19-depleted stem cell transplant. The receptors shown here come from a child aged 2-15 years with inherited bone marrow failure, due to receive a stem cell transplant.

This chain uses TRBV12-2 with TRBJ2-7; no DNA check was done on the table's D call, TRBD2. TRBV12-2 is labeled a pseudogene. The CDR3 loop spans 15 amino acids. The CDR3 DNA reads as TGTGCAAGTCGCTCCGCTAGGGGGAGGGCCTACGAGCAGTACTTC. It is translated as CASRSARGRAYEQYF.

In this sample, this clonotype turned up many times. The chain is built from TRBV7-2 and TRBJ1-1; D remains ambiguous. Trimming shortened V by 6 bases and J by 5 bases, and 10 bases separated the two germline ends. The CDR3 is 12 residues long. CDR1 SGHTA and CDR2 FQGNSA come from the germline V gene. The CDR3 DNA reads as TGTGCCAGCAGATACCGAAGGACTGAAGCTTTCTTT. Its protein product is CASRYRRTEAFF.

This clonotype was found many times. The CDR3 reads CSVGQGASGANVLTF. The CDR3 DNA sequence: TGCAGCGTTGGCCAGGGGGCGTCTGGGGCCAACGTCCTGACTTTC. The gene calls are TRBV29-1 and TRBJ2-6; TRBD1 aligns across 8 bases. J lost 1 base, V lost 4 bases, and 3 bases had no gene match. CDR3 size: 15 residues. Germline V CDR1 and CDR2: SQVTM, ANQGSEA.

This chain uses TRBV11-2 with TRBJ2-2; 10 nucleotides agree with TRBD1. Germline-derived CDR1 and CDR2 are SGHAT and FQNNGV. J gave up 4 bases and V 1 base, and 3 bases lay outside the gene matches. CDR3 length: 16 residues. The CDR3 is CASSLGQGASTGELFF. DNA for the CDR3: TGTGCCAGCAGCTTAGGACAGGGGGCTAGCACCGGGGAGCTGTTTTTT.

This clonotype was picked up many times. CDR3 sequence (DNA): TGTGCCAGCAGCTTGGGGGAGAGAATATCCGGGGAGCTGTTTTTT. This gives the protein CASSLGERISGELFF. The chain joins TRBV7-9 to TRBJ2-2, with D possibly called TRBD1 or TRBD2 (5 bases each). The V gene's germline CDR1 is SEHNR and CDR2 FQNEAQ (reference sequence). The CDR3 contains 15 residues. The germline V and J ends were trimmed by 3 bases and 6 bases, with 14 bases remaining between them.

This clonotype was recorded a few times. The chain uses TRBV5-1 and TRBJ2-2, with TRBD2 identical over 13 bases. This CDR3 is 17 amino acids long. Germline trimming cut 4 bases from V and 5 bases from J; bases unmatched to any gene: 8. CDR1 SGHRS and CDR2 YFSETQ come from the germline V gene. CDR3 sequence: CASSPDPGLAGTGELFF. The CDR3 DNA reads TGCGCCAGCAGCCCAGATCCGGGACTAGCGGGAACCGGGGAGCTGTTTTTT.

In its sample, this clonotype was seen many times. This chain uses TRBV7-9 with TRBJ2-5; D may be TRBD1 (6 bases). V lost 4 bases to trimming and J lost 5 bases, with 11 bases between them. The CDR3 is made up of 13 amino acids. Germline V gives CDR1 SEHNR, CDR2 FQNEAQ (reference sequence). Here the CDR3 reads CASSYYREETQYF. For the CDR3, the DNA is TGTGCCAGCAGCTATTACAGGGAGGAGACCCAGTACTTC.

This clonotype was recorded at least ten times. This chain uses TRBV6-2 or TRBV6-3 with TRBJ2-2, with 8 bases identical to TRBD2. CDR1 and CDR2 (germline): MNHEY, SVGEGT. V lost 8 bases to trimming and J lost 6 bases; unmatched junction nucleotides: 2. This CDR3 spans 12 amino acids. The CDR3 DNA is TGTGCCAGCGGGACTAGAGCCGGGGAGCTGTTTTTT. Encoded protein: CASGTRAGELFF.

This clonotype showed up just a few times. The V and J genes are TRBV6-5 and TRBJ2-7; 10 nucleotides match TRBD2. V gave up 4 bases and J gave up 9 bases; unmatched junction bases: 15. Germline V CDR1 and CDR2: MNHEY, SVGAGI. The CDR3 is 16 residues long. The CDR3 here is CASSFPGASGSMGQYF. The CDR3 nucleotides are TGTGCCAGCAGTTTCCCAGGGGCTAGCGGGAGTATGGGGCAGTACTTC.

This clonotype appeared many times. This chain uses TRBV7-9 with TRBJ2-2; D call uncertain. The CDR3 is made up of 11 amino acids. The germline V gene has CDR1 SEHNR and CDR2 FQNEAQ (reference sequence). V dropped 7 bases and J dropped 6 bases, with 6 bases sitting between them. CDR3 region: CASTPAGELFF. The DNA of the CDR3 is TGTGCCAGCACCCCGGCCGGGGAGCTGTTTTTT.

This clonotype showed up just a few times. This chain links TRBV7-9 with TRBJ2-1; 8 bases are shared with TRBD2. J gave up 2 bases and V 5 bases, and 11 bases lay outside the gene matches. This CDR3 has 17 residues. CDR1 and CDR2 (germline): SEHNR, FQNEAQ (reference sequence). The CDR3 spells CASSPGGGSGAYNEQFF. The DNA of the CDR3 is TGTGCCAGCAGCCCCGGGGGGGGTAGCGGGGCCTACAATGAGCAGTTCTTC. The variable domain in full, with the rest retrieved from reference TRBV7-9 and TRBJ2-1, is DTGVSQNPRHKITKRGQNVTFRCDPISEHNRLYWYRQTLGQGPEFLTYFQNEAQLEKSRLLSDRFSAERPKGSFSTLEIQRTEQGDSAMYLCASSPGGGSGAYNEQFFGPGTRLTVL.

A note on this clonotype: Just one base apart from a much larger clone, this may be a read error. V gene TRBV18 combines with J gene TRBJ2-2; D unresolved. Germline CDR1 and CDR2: KGHSH and LQKENI. The length of the CDR3 is 16 residues. Trimming took 3 bases from V and 6 from J, leaving 17 bases between them. The CDR3 DNA reads as TGTGCCAGCTCACCGCCCACAGTCGTCGCGTCCGGGGAGCTGTTTTTT. This translates into CASSPPTVVASGELFF.

The chain couples TRBV7-9 to TRBJ2-7; TRBD1 matches at 9 bases. Germline values: CDR1 SEHNR, CDR2 FQNEAQ (reference sequence). V lost 3 bases and J lost 1; bases outside the gene matches: 4. This CDR3 spans 15 amino acids. For the CDR3, the DNA is TGTGCCAGCAGCTTCGGACAGGGGAAATCCTACGAGCAGTACTTC. This translates into CASSFGQGKSYEQYF.

This clonotype has ten or more counts. The J gene is TRBJ1-6, the V gene TRBV5-1, with TRBD1 matching 7 bases. The CDR3 extends over 16 amino acids. From germline, CDR1 is SGHRS and CDR2 YFSETQ. V lost 0 bases to trimming and J lost 0 bases; unmatched junction nucleotides: 0. The CDR3 DNA follows: TGCGCCAGCAGCTTGGGACAGGGCTCCTATAATTCACCCCTCCACTTT. It codes for CASSLGQGSYNSPLHF. Complete variable domain (other parts from reference TRBV5-1 and TRBJ1-6): KAGVTQTPRYLIKTRGQQVTLSCSPISGHRSVSWYQQTPGQGLQFLFEYFSETQRNKGNFPGRFSGRQFSNSRSEMNVSTLELGDSALYLCASSLGQGSYNSPLHFGNGTRLTVT.

The rearrangement uses TRBV29-1 and TRBJ2-2; TRBD1 matches 7 bases. Germline V lookup: CDR1 SQVTM, CDR2 ANQGSEA. J gave up 2 bases and V 4 bases, and 1 base lay outside the gene matches. The CDR3 spans 13 residues. The CDR3 loop is CSVGGGNTGELFF. The CDR3, as DNA: TGCAGCGTTGGAGGGGGCAACACCGGGGAGCTGTTTTTT.

This clonotype was seen many times. The rearrangement uses TRBV10-2 and TRBJ2-7; the D gene is possibly TRBD1 (6 bases). Looked up from germline, CDR1 is WSHSY and CDR2 is SAAADI. CDR3 length: 13 amino acids. The germline V and J ends were trimmed by 10 bases and 2 bases, with 15 bases remaining between them. The CDR3 DNA reads as TGCGCCACTAAGGACAGCGTTCCCTACGAGCAGTACTTC. Translating gives CATKDSVPYEQYF.

This clonotype has ten or more counts. The gene calls are TRBV4-1 and TRBJ2-1; the D gene is possibly TRBD2 (5 bases). CDR1 and CDR2 (germline): MGHRA, YSYEKL. Trimming removed 0 bases from V and 6 bases from J, with 12 bases in between. CDR3 length equals 15 residues. CDR3 residues: CASSQDTGTPNEQFF. The CDR3 DNA reads as TGCGCCAGCAGCCAAGATACGGGAACACCCAATGAGCAGTTCTTC.

This clonotype has just a few counts. V is TRBV29-1 and J is TRBJ2-5; D might be TRBD1 (6 bases). Germline CDR1 and CDR2: SQVTM and ANQGSEA. The ends were cut back, 4 bases at V and 1 base at J, with 10 bases in the middle. The CDR3 runs 13 residues. CDR3 sequence reads: CSVARDTQETQYF. In nucleotides, the CDR3 is TGCAGCGTTGCCAGGGACACCCAAGAGACCCAGTACTTC. The full variable domain, its missing parts supplied by reference TRBV29-1 and TRBJ2-5, is SAVISQKPSRDICQRGTSLTIQCQVDSQVTMMFWYRQQPGQSLTLIATANQGSEATYESGFVIDKFPISRPNLTFSTLTVSNMSPEDSSIYLCSVARDTQETQYFGPGTRLLVL.

The J gene is TRBJ2-1, the V gene TRBV30, with 7 nucleotides matching TRBD2. Per germline, CDR1 GTSNPN and CDR2 SVGIG (reference sequence). After removal of 0 bases from V and 9 bases from J, the junction contained 11 bases not matched to a gene. The CDR3 length is 15 residues. The CDR3, as DNA: TGTGCCTGGAGTGTCGGGACTAACCTCCTTGGTGAGCAGTTCTTC. Translating it yields CAWSVGTNLLGEQFF.

This clonotype was detected many times. The rearrangement links TRBV7-8 to TRBJ2-7; D not certain. The germline CDR1 and CDR2 sequences are SGHVS and FQNEAQ. The CDR3 spans 16 residues. Trimming removed 0 bases from V and 0 bases from J, with 12 bases in between. The CDR3 nucleotides read TGTGCCAGCAGCTTAGCGTTCCATACTCTCTCCTACGAGCAGTACTTC. It encodes CASSLAFHTLSYEQYF.

The J gene is TRBJ1-1, the V gene TRBV4-2, with TRBD1 as a possible D gene (5 bases). Germline V gene sequence: CDR1 LGHNA, CDR2 YNFKEQ. The CDR3 is 15 residues long. The V end was cut by 1 base, the J end by 3 bases, with 12 bases between. CDR3 residues: CASSQGGRAYTEAFF. The CDR3, as DNA: TGTGCCAGCAGCCAAGGGGGCAGGGCGTACACTGAAGCTTTCTTT.

The rearrangement uses TRBV20-1 and TRBJ1-1; D is perhaps TRBD1 (5 bases). Germline loops: CDR1 DFQATT, CDR2 SNEGSKA (reference sequence). The ends were cut back, 7 bases at V and 1 base at J, with 16 bases in the middle. The CDR3 is 14 amino acids. The CDR3 here is CSGHGGSTNTEAFF. As DNA, the CDR3 is TGCAGTGGCCACGGGGGATCAACGAACACTGAAGCTTTCTTT.

This clonotype was observed at least ten times. V usage is TRBV10-3 and J usage is TRBJ2-1; 11 positions agree with TRBD2. After removal of 2 bases from V and 2 bases from J, the junction contained 5 bases not matched to a gene. Germline assignment: CDR1 ENHRY and CDR2 SYGVKD. CDR3 length: 17 residues. The chain's CDR3 is CAISEHWGLAAYNEQFF. CDR3 DNA sequence: TGTGCCATCAGTGAGCATTGGGGACTAGCGGCCTACAATGAGCAGTTCTTC.

The sample holds many counts of this clonotype. The rearrangement links TRBV6-1 to TRBJ2-2; no reliable D call. V was trimmed by 5 bases and J by 0 bases, leaving 7 bases between them. Germline V CDR1 and CDR2: MNHNS, SASEGT. The CDR3 is 14 residues long. CDR3 sequence (DNA): TGTGCCAGCAGTCTCAATCCGAACACCGGGGAGCTGTTTTTT. Its translation: CASSLNPNTGELFF.

The J gene is TRBJ2-7, the V gene TRBV28; D possibly corresponds to TRBD1 (5 bases). Trimming pared 5 bases from V and 0 bases from J, leaving 17 bases between. In germline, CDR1 is MDHEN, CDR2 SYDVKM. The CDR3 runs 16 residues. CDR3 in amino acids: CASSPGSQESSYEQYF. Written as DNA, the CDR3 is TGTGCCAGCAGTCCCGGATCACAGGAGAGCTCCTACGAGCAGTACTTC.

This clonotype was found many times. The chain has TRBV6-2 or TRBV6-3 and TRBJ2-7; D might be TRBD2 (6 bases). CDR1 and CDR2 from the germline V gene are MNHEY and SVGEGT. V lost 0 bases and J 0 bases, leaving 12 bases between the germline ends. The CDR3 is made up of 16 amino acids. CDR3 amino acids: CASSYSGGTISYEQYF. Here the CDR3 DNA reads TGTGCCAGCAGTTACTCCGGGGGAACCATCTCCTACGAGCAGTACTTC.

In its sample, this clonotype was seen many times. The rearrangement joins TRBV7-9 to TRBJ2-7; the D is unclear. Trimming removed 5 bases from V and 2 bases from J, with 16 bases in between. This CDR3 spans 15 amino acids. Germline V lookup: CDR1 SEHNR, CDR2 FQNEAQ (reference sequence). CDR3 residues: CASSPTVPYTYEQYF. In DNA form, the CDR3 reads TGTGCCAGCAGCCCGACCGTCCCTTACACCTACGAGCAGTACTTC.

Only one count was recorded for this clonotype. Being one base from a much bigger clone, this may be a read error. The rearrangement links TRBV6-1 to TRBJ2-1; 8 bases line up with TRBD2. This CDR3 has 15 residues. Trimming cost V 8 bases and J 5 bases; bases outside gene matches: 11. Germline assignment: CDR1 MNHNS and CDR2 SASEGT. The CDR3 bases are TGTGCCAGCGGAAACAGCGGGAGCGGCCACAATGAGCAGTTCTTC. It codes for CASGNSGSGHNEQFF.

This clonotype was counted ten times or more. V is TRBV20-1 and J is TRBJ2-1, with TRBD2 matching 11 bases. Germline V CDR1 and CDR2: DFQATT, SNEGSKA (reference sequence). Germline trimming cut 5 bases from V and 3 bases from J; bases unmatched to any gene: 9. The CDR3 is 16 residues long. CDR3 amino acids: CSALAGGPYFYNEQFF. The CDR3 DNA reads as TGCAGTGCTCTAGCGGGAGGTCCTTACTTCTACAATGAGCAGTTCTTC.

This clonotype was counted at least ten times. The chain employs TRBV2 and TRBJ2-5, with 8 bases aligning to TRBD2. V was pared by 6 bases and J by 1 base, with 7 bases of the junction left unmatched. Germline V gene data show CDR1 as SNHLY and CDR2 as FYNNEI. This CDR3 is built from 15 residues. CDR3 region: CASRSQGLGQETQYF. The CDR3 DNA sequence: TGTGCCAGCAGGTCTCAGGGACTAGGCCAAGAGACCCAGTACTTC.

This clonotype came up once. The CDR3 loop reads CASNDPSPEDEQYF. CDR3 bases: TGTGCCAGCAATGACCCTAGCCCCGAGGACGAGCAGTACTTC. The V and J genes are TRBV2 and TRBJ2-7; weak D call: TRBD2 (5 bases). There are 14 residues in the CDR3. Germline V gene sequence: CDR1 SNHLY, CDR2 FYNNEI. Trimming pared 7 bases from V and 5 bases from J, leaving 18 bases between.